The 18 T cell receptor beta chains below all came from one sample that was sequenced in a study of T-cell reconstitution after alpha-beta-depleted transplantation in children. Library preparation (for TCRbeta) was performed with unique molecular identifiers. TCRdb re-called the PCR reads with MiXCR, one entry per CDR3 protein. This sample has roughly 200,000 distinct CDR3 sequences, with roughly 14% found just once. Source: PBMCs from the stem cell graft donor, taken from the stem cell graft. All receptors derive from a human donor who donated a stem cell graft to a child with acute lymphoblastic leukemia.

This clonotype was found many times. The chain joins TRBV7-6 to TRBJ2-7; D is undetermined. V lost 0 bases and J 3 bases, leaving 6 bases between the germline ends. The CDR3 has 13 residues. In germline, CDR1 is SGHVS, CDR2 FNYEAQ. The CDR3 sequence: CASSLAAGYEQYF. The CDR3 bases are TGTGCCAGCAGCTTAGCAGCTGGCTACGAGCAGTACTTC.

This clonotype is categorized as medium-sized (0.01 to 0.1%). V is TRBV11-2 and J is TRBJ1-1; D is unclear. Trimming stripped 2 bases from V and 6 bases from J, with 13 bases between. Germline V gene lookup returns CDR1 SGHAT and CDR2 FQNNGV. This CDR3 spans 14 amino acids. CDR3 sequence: CASSLFLGSPEAFF. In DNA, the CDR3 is TGTGCCAGCAGCTTATTCTTGGGGTCACCTGAAGCTTTCTTT.

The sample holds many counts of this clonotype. The CDR3, as DNA: TGTGCCAGCAGTGTTTCCCGGACAGGGGGCATAGAGACCCAGTACTTC. Amino acid sequence: CASSVSRTGGIETQYF. The J gene is TRBJ2-5, the V gene TRBV2, with 11 bases fitting TRBD1. This CDR3 spans 16 amino acids. Germline trimming cut 4 bases from V and 4 bases from J; bases unmatched to any gene: 8. Germline CDR1 SNHLY, CDR2 FYNNEI.

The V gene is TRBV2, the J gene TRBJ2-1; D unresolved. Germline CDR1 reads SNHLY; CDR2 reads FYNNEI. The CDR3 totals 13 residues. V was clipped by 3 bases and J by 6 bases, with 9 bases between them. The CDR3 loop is CASSDEGTNEQFF. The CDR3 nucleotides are TGTGCCAGCAGTGATGAAGGCACCAATGAGCAGTTCTTC.

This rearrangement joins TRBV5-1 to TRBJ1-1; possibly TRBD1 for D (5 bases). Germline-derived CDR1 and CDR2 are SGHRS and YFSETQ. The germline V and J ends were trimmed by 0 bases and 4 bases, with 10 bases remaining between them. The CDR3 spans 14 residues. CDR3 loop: CASSLDSTGTEAFF. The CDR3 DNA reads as TGCGCCAGCAGCTTGGATTCCACAGGCACTGAAGCTTTCTTT.

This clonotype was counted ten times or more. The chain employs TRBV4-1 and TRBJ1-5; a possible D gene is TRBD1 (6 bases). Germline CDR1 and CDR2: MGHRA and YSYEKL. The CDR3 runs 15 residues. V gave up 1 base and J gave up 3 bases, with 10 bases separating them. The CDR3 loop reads CASSQAGTNNQPQHF. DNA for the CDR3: TGCGCCAGCAGCCAAGCCGGGACAAACAATCAGCCCCAGCATTTT.

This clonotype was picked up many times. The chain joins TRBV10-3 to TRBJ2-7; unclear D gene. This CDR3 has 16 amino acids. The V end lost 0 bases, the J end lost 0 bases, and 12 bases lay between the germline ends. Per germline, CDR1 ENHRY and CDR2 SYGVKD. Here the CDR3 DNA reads TGTGCCATCAGTGAGTCGTTTTCTGTCCTCTCCTACGAGCAGTACTTC. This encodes CAISESFSVLSYEQYF.

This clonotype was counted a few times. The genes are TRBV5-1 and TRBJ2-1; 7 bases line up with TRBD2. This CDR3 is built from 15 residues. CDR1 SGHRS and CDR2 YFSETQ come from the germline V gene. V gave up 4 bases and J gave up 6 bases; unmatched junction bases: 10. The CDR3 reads CASSPGWREINEQFF. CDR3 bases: TGCGCCAGCAGCCCAGGGTGGCGGGAGATCAATGAGCAGTTCTTC.

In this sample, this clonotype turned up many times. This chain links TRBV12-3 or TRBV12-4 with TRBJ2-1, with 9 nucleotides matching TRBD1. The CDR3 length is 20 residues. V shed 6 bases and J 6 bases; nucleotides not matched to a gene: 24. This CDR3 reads CASRLTLRGLDRGAGNEQFF. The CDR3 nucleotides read TGTGCCAGCAGACTTACACTAAGGGGTCTCGACAGGGGGGCAGGCAATGAGCAGTTCTTC.

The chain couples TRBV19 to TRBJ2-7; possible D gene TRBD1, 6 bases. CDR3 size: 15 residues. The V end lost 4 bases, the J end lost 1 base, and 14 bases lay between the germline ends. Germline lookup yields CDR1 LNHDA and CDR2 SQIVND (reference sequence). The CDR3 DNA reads TGTGCCAGTAGTAGCCAGGGGCGCCGATCCTACGAGCAGTACTTC. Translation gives CASSSQGRRSYEQYF.

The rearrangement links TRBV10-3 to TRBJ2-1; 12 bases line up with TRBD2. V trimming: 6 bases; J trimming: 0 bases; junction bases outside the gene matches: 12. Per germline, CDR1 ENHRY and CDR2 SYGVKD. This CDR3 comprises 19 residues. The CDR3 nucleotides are TGTGCCATCAGGAGCCTAGCGGGAGGGCCTCATCCCTCCTACAATGAGCAGTTCTTC. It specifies CAIRSLAGGPHPSYNEQFF.

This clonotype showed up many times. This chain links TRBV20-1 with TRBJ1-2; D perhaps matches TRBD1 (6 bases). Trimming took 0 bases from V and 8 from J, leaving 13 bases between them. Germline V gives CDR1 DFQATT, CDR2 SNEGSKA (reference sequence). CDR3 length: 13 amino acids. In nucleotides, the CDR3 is TGCAGTGCTAGAGATTTCCAGGGGAGCGGCTACACCTTC. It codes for CSARDFQGSGYTF.

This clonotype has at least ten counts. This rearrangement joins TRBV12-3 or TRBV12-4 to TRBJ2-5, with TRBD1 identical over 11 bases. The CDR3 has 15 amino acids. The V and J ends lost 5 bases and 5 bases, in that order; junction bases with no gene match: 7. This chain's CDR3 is CASSPRTGGGETQYF. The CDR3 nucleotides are TGTGCCAGCAGTCCTAGGACAGGGGGCGGGGAGACCCAGTACTTC.

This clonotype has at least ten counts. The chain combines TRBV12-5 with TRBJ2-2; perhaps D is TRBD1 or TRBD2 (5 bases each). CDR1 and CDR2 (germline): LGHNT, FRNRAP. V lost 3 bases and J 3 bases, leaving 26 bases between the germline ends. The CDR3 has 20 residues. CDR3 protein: CASGFLVERGDAGDTGELFF. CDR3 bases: TGTGCTAGTGGTTTTTTGGTGGAGAGGGGCGACGCTGGCGACACCGGGGAGCTGTTTTTT.

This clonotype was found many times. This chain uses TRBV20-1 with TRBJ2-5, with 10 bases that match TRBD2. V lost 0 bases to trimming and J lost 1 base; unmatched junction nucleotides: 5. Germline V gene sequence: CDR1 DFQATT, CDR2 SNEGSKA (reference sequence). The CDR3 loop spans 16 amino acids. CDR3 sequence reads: CSAREITSGIQETQYF. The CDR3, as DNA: TGCAGTGCTAGAGAGATAACTAGCGGGATCCAAGAGACCCAGTACTTC.

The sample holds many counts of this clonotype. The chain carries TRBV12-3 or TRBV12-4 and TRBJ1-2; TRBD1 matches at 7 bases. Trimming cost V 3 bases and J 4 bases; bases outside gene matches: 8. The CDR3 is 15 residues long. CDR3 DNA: TGTGCCAGCAGTTTCTCCAGGGGGTTCGGCTATGGCTACACCTTC. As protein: CASSFSRGFGYGYTF.

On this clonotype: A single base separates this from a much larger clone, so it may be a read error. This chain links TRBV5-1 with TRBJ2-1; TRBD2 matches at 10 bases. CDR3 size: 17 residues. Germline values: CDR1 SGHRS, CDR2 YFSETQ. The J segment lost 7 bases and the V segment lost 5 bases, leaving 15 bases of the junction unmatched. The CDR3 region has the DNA TGCGCCAGCAGATCCGGACTAGCGGTAGGAGGGCCGAATGAGCAGTTCTTC. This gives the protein CASRSGLAVGGPNEQFF.

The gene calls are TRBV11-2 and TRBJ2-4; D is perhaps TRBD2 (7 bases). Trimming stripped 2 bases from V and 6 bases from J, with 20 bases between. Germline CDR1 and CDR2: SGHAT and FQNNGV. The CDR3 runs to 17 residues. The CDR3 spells CASSLRGGFSSGNIQYF. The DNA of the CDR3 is TGTGCCAGCAGCTTAAGGGGGGGATTCTCGTCCGGAAACATTCAGTACTTC. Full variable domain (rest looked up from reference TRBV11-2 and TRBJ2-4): EAGVAQSPRYKIIEKRQSVAFWCNPISGHATLYWYQQILGQGPKLLIQFQNNGVVDDSQLPKDRFSAERLKGVDSTLKIQPAKLEDSAVYLCASSLRGGFSSGNIQYFGAGTRLSVL.